This T cell receptor (beta chain) was recovered during a study of cytomegalovirus exposure and HLA in healthy donors. Germline lookup yields CDR1 ENHRY and CDR2 SYGVKD. Trimming took off 4 bases at V and 0 bases at J, with 10 bases between the two ends. The CDR3 sequence is 14 residues long. Vbeta (60) and Jbeta (13) primers were used in the PCR. Sequencing was performed with immunoSEQ multiplex PCR; in TCRdb, only in-frame clones are kept and a portion is missing. The data hold roughly 200,000 clones, with around 80% observed a single time. This clone was picked up a small number of times. As yet, its antigen is unknown. Findings of the study overall: Common viral pathogens seemed, in a later analysis, to connect with several of the most significant clusters. The listing of 150 or so TCR beta chains classed them as cytomegalovirus-associated. The presence/absence work took it that sequencing depth was about the same across donors. In most subjects, TCR beta sequences reportedly gave accurate predictions of HLA-A and HLA-B alleles.

This sequence joins TRBV10-3 and TRBJ2-7; a possible D gene is TRBD1 (6 bases). This TCR derives from a woman aged 55-70 years in good health and CMV-seropositive. Material: PBMCs. CDR3 amino acids: CAISATGSSYEQYF. The CDR3 coding sequence is TGTGCCATCAGTGCAACAGGGAGCTCCTACGAGCAGTACTTC.